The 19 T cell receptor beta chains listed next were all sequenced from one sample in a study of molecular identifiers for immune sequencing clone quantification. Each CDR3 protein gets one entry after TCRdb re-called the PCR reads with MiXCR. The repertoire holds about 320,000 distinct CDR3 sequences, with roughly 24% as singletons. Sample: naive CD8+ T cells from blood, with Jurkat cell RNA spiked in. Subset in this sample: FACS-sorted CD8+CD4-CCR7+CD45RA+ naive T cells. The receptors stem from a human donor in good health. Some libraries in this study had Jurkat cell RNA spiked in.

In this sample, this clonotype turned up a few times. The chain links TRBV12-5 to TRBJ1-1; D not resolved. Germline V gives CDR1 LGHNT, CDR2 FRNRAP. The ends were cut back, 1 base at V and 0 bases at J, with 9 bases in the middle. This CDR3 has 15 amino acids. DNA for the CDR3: TGTGCTAGTGGTTTGGGGGGATTGATGAACACTGAAGCTTTCTTT. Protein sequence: CASGLGGLMNTEAFF.

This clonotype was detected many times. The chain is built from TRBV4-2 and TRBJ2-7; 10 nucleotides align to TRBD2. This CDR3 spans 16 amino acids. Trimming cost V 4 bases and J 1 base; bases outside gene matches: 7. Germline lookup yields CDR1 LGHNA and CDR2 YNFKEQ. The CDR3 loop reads CASSPPGTSVSYEQYF. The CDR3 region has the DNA TGTGCCAGCAGCCCCCCCGGGACTAGCGTTTCCTACGAGCAGTACTTC.

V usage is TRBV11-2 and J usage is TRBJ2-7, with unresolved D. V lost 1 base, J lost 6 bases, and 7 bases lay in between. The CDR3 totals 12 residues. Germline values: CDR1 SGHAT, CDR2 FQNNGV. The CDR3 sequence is CASSLAGCEQYF. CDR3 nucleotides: TGTGCCAGCAGCTTAGCCGGGTGCGAGCAGTACTTC.

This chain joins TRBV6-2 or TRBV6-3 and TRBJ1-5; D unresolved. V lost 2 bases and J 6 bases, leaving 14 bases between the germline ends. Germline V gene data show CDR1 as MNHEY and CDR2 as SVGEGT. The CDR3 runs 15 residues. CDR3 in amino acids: CASSYLGHPGQPQHF. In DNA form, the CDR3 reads TGTGCCAGCAGTTACCTAGGCCATCCAGGTCAGCCCCAGCATTTT.

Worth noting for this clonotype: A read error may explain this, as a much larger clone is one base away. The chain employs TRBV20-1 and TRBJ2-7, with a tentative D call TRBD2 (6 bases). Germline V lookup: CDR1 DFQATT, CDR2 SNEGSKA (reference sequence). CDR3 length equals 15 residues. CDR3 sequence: CGASDQKVRAYEQYF. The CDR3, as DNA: TGCGGTGCTAGCGATCAGAAGGTTCGCGCCTACGAGCAGTACTTC.

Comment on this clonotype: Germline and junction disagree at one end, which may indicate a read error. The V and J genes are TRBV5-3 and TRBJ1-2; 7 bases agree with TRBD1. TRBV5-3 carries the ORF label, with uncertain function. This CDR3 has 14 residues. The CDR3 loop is CASSRKQGNYGHTF. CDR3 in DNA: TGTGCCAGCAGTAGAAAACAGGGGAACTATGGCCACACCTTC.

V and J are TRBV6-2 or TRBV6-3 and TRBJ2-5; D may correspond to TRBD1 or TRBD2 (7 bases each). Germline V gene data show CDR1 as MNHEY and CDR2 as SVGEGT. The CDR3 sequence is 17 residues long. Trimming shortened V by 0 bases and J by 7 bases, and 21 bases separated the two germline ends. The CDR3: CASSYSWDYPRGLTQYF. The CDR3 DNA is TGTGCCAGCAGTTACTCGTGGGACTACCCCAGGGGGTTGACCCAGTACTTC.

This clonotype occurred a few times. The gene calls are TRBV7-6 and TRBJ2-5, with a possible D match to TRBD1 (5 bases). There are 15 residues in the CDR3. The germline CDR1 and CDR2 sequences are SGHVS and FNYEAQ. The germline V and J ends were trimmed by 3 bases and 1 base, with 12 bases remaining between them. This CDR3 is CASSFARQGQETQYF. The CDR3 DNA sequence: TGTGCCAGCAGCTTCGCGCGCCAGGGCCAAGAGACCCAGTACTTC.

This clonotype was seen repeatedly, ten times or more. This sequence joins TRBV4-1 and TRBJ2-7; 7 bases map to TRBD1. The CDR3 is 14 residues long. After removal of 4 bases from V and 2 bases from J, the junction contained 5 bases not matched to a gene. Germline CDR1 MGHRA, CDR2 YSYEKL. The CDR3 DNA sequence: TGCGCCAGCAGCCCGGGACAGAAGACCTACGAGCAGTACTTC. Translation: CASSPGQKTYEQYF.

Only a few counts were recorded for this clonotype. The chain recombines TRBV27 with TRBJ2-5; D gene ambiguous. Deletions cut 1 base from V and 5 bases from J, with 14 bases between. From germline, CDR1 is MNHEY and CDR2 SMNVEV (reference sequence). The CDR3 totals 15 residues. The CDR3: CASSLLKHGHETQYF. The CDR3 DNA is TGTGCCAGCAGTTTATTAAAACACGGCCACGAGACCCAGTACTTC.

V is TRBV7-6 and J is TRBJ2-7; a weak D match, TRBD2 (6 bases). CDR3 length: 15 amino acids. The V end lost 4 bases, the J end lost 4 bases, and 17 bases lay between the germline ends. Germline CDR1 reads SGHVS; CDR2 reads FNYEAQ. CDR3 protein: CASSSRLGEKYEQYF. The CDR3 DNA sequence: TGTGCCAGCAGCTCCCGACTAGGGGAGAAATACGAGCAGTACTTC.

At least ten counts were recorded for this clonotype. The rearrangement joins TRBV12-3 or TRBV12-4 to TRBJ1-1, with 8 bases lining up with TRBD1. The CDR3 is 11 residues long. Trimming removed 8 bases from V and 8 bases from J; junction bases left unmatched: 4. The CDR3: CASGQGREAFF. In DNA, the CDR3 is TGTGCCAGCGGACAGGGAAGAGAAGCTTTCTTT.

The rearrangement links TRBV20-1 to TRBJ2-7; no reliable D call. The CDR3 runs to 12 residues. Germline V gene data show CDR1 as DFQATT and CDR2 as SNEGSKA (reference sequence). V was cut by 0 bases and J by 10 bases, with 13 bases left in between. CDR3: CSARDLAGLQYF. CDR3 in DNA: TGCAGTGCTAGAGATCTGGCAGGCCTTCAGTACTTC.

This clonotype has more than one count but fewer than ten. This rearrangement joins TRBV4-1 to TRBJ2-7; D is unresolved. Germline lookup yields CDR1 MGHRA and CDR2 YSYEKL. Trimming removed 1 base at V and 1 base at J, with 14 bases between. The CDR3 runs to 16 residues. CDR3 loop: CASSQGPTQLSYEQYF. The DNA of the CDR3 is TGCGCCAGCAGCCAAGGTCCGACCCAGTTATCCTACGAGCAGTACTTC.

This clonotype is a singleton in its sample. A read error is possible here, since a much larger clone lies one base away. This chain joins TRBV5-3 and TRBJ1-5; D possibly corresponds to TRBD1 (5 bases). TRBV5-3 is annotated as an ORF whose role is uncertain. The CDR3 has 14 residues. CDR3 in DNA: TGTGCCAGCAGCCTTTCAGGGAGTAATCAGCCCCCGCATTTT. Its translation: CASSLSGSNQPPHF.

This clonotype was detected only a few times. CDR3 bases: TGTGCCACGGGACAGGGGTACACTGAAGCTTTCTTT. Amino acid sequence: CATGQGYTEAFF. The chain employs TRBV30 and TRBJ1-1; TRBD1 matches 10 bases. Germline CDR1 is GTSNPN and CDR2 is SVGIG (reference sequence). This CDR3 is built from 12 residues. The trim removed 8 bases at V and 3 bases at J, leaving 3 bases unmatched.

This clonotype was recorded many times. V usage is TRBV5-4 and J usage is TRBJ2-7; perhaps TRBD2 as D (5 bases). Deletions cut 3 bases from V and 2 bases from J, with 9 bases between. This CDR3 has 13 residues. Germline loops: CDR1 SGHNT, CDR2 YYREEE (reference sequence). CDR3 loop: CASSWTPTYEQYF. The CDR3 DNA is TGTGCCAGCAGCTGGACTCCGACCTACGAGCAGTACTTC. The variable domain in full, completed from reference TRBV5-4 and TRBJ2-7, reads ETGVTQSPTHLIKTRGQQVTLRCSSQSGHNTVSWYQQALGQGPQFIFQYYREEENGRGNFPPRFSGLQFPNYSSELNVNALELDDSALYLCASSWTPTYEQYFGPGTRLTVT.

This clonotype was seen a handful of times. CDR3 DNA: TGTGCCTGGAGTCTCGGGACAGGGGACGAGCAGTACTTC. This codes for CAWSLGTGDEQYF. The chain couples TRBV30 to TRBJ2-7; 10 nucleotides line up with TRBD1. The J segment lost 5 bases and the V segment lost 2 bases, leaving 3 bases of the junction unmatched. Germline assignment: CDR1 GTSNPN and CDR2 SVGIG (reference sequence). The CDR3 runs to 13 residues.

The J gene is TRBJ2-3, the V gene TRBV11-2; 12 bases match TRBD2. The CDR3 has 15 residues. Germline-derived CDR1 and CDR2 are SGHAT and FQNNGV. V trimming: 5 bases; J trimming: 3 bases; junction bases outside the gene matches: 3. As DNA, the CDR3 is TGTGCCAGCAGCATCGGACTAGCGGGGACAGATACGCAGTATTTT. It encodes CASSIGLAGTDTQYF.